This TCR beta chain was identified in a study of blood T cell repertoires in COVID-19. On the study more broadly: The United States, Italy and Spain provided the acute and convalescent COVID-19 samples.

Sequenced by immunoSEQ multiplex PCR; TCRdb stores in-frame clones only, minus some. In the table there are around 60,000 clones, 80% to 85% of which are singletons. The CDR3 length is 13 residues. The ends were cut back, 2 bases at V and 9 bases at J, with 13 bases in the middle. Germline lookup yields CDR1 MNHNS and CDR2 SASEGT. The sequence derives from a man aged 55-75 years with COVID-19, enrolled during active disease. The rearrangement joins TRBV6-1 to TRBJ2-5, with TRBD1 as a possible D gene (5 bases). The sequenced sample was peripheral blood. CDR3 DNA: TGTGCCAGCAGTGAAACAGGCACCGGTTCCCAGTACTTC. Amino acid sequence: CASSETGTGSQYF.